This entry lists 9 T cell receptor beta chains sequenced from one sample in a study of Ad26.COV2.S vaccination and SARS-CoV-2 variants. The sample's treatment: approximately 18 received Ad26.COV2.S at low or high dose, single or two shots; about 5 received placebo; per-sample allocation not given. Vaccine and placebo recipients were sampled on day 63 after the first injection. Method: immunoSEQ multiplex PCR; TCRdb's copy keeps in-frame clones and lacks some. The sample consists of some 500,000 clones, 89% of them appearing once. Sequenced here: peripheral blood, sampled in a trial of Ad26.COV2.S vaccine versus placebo. The receptors originated from a person between 18 and 59 years old who received the Ad26.COV2.S COVID-19 vaccine or a placebo.

The rearrangement links TRBV9 to TRBJ2-3; 10 bases line up with TRBD2. V shed 0 bases and J 2 bases; nucleotides not matched to a gene: 6. This CDR3 spans 17 amino acids. Germline CDR1 SGDLS, CDR2 YYNGEE. The CDR3 here is CASSVGASGGPTDTQYF. The CDR3, as DNA: TGTGCCAGCAGCGTAGGGGCTAGCGGGGGACCCACAGATACGCAGTATTTT.

This chain joins TRBV18 and TRBJ2-1; the match to TRBD2 covers 9 bases. This CDR3 comprises 16 residues. From germline, CDR1 is KGHSH and CDR2 LQKENI. After removal of 3 bases from V and 7 bases from J, the junction contained 10 bases not matched to a gene. The CDR3 DNA sequence: TGTGCCAGCTCACCCCCCGGCGGGGGGGCCATGAATGAGCAGTTCTTC. Its translation is CASSPPGGGAMNEQFF.

The chain uses TRBV11-3 and TRBJ2-3; 10 nucleotides line up with TRBD2. From germline, CDR1 is SGHNT and CDR2 YENEEA. The CDR3 contains 15 residues. The J segment lost 1 base and the V segment lost 5 bases, leaving 3 bases of the junction unmatched. CDR3 bases: TGTGCCAGCAGCCCCGGGACTAGCGGCACAGATACGCAGTATTTT. Protein product: CASSPGTSGTDTQYF.

The chain combines TRBV20-1 with TRBJ2-7, with D uncertain. The CDR3 totals 11 residues. The ends were cut back, 6 bases at V and 5 bases at J, with 11 bases in the middle. Looked up from germline, CDR1 is DFQATT and CDR2 is SNEGSKA (reference sequence). The CDR3 loop reads CSAPDGHEQYF. CDR3 nucleotide sequence: TGCAGTGCCCCAGACGGGCACGAGCAGTACTTC.

V is TRBV5-6 and J is TRBJ2-3; D is undetermined. The germline V gene encodes CDR1 SGHDT and CDR2 YYEEEE. CDR3 size: 16 residues. Trimming cost V 3 bases and J 4 bases, with 18 bases left between them. CDR3 sequence (DNA): TGTGCCAGCAGCTCGGCCCCTTTAGGCAGGTCAGATACGCAGTATTTT. Translated: CASSSAPLGRSDTQYF.

This chain connects TRBV3-1 (or the pseudogene TRBV3-2) to TRBJ2-3, with D maybe TRBD2 (5 bases). CDR1 LGHDT and CDR2 YNNKEL come from the germline V gene (reference sequence). The CDR3 totals 14 residues. Trimming stripped 2 bases from V and 4 bases from J, with 10 bases between. CDR3 nucleotides: TGTGCCAGCAGCCAAACGGTTAGCGCAGATACGCAGTATTTT. Translated: CASSQTVSADTQYF.

The V call is TRBV19, the J call TRBJ2-2, with 9 bases matching TRBD2. The J segment lost 8 bases and the V segment lost 5 bases, leaving 9 bases of the junction unmatched. The CDR3 contains 15 residues. Germline loops: CDR1 LNHDA, CDR2 SQIVND (reference sequence). The CDR3 is CASSATSGYSGELFF. The CDR3, as DNA: TGTGCCAGTAGTGCTACTAGCGGGTATTCGGGGGAGCTGTTTTTT.

The J gene is TRBJ2-2, the V gene TRBV5-1; D is unresolved. The ends were cut back, 1 base at V and 4 bases at J, with 8 bases in the middle. The CDR3 is 14 residues long. Germline lookup yields CDR1 SGHRS and CDR2 YFSETQ. CDR3: CASSLLQSTGELFF. The CDR3 DNA is TGCGCCAGCAGCTTGCTCCAGAGCACCGGGGAGCTGTTTTTT. Full variable domain (outside the CDR3, taken from reference TRBV5-1 and TRBJ2-2): KAGVTQTPRYLIKTRGQQVTLSCSPISGHRSVSWYQQTPGQGLQFLFEYFSETQRNKGNFPGRFSGRQFSNSRSEMNVSTLELGDSALYLCASSLLQSTGELFFGEGSRLTVL.

The chain links TRBV5-5 to TRBJ2-5; the D gene is possibly TRBD2 (6 bases). CDR3 size: 16 residues. Germline-derived CDR1 and CDR2 are SGHKS and YYEKEE (reference sequence). V was pared by 2 bases and J by 2 bases, with 16 bases between. The CDR3 sequence is CASSLSVGSVQETQYF. The CDR3 DNA sequence: TGTGCCAGCAGCTTAAGTGTCGGGAGCGTACAAGAGACCCAGTACTTC.